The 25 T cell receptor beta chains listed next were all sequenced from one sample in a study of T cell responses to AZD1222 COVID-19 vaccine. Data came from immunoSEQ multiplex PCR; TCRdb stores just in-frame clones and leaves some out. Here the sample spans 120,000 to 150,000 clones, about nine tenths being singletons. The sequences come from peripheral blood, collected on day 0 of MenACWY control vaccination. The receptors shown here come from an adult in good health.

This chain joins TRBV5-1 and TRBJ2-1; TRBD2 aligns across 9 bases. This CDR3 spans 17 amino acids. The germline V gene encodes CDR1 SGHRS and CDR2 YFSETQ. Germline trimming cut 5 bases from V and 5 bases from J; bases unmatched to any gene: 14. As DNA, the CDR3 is TGCGCCAGCAGGGTGGGATATCGCGGGAGGGGAAACAATGAGCAGTTCTTC. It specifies CASRVGYRGRGNNEQFF.

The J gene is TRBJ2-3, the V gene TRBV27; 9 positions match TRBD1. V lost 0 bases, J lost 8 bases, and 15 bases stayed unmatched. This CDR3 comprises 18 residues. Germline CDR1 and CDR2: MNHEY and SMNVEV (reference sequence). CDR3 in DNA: TGTGCCAGCAGTTTATCCTGGACAGGGGACGGCATGAGAGGTACGCAGTATTTT. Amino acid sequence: CASSLSWTGDGMRGTQYF.

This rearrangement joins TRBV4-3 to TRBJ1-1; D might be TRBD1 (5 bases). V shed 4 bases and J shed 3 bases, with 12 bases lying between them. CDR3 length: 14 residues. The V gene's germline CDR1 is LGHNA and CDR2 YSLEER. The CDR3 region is CASSPRVGDTEAFF. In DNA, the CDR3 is TGCGCCAGCAGCCCCCGAGTAGGGGACACTGAAGCTTTCTTT.

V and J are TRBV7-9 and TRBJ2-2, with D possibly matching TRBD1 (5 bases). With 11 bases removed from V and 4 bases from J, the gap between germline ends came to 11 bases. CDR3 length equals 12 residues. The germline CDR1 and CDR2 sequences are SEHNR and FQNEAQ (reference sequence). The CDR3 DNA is TGTGCCGGCTCAAGGGGCACCGGGGAGCTGTTTTTT. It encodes CAGSRGTGELFF.

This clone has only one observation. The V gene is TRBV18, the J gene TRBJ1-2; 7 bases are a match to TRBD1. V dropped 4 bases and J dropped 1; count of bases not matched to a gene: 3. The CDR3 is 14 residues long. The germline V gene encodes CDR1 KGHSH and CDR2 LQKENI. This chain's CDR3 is CASSRDRLNYGYTF. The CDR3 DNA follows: TGTGCCAGCTCACGGGACAGACTTAACTATGGCTACACCTTC.

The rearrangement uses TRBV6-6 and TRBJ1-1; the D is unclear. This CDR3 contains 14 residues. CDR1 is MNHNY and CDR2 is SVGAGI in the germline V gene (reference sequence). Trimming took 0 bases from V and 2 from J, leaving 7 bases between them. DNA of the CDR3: TGTGCCAGCAGTTACTCCGAGCTAAACACTGAAGCTTTCTTT. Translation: CASSYSELNTEAFF.

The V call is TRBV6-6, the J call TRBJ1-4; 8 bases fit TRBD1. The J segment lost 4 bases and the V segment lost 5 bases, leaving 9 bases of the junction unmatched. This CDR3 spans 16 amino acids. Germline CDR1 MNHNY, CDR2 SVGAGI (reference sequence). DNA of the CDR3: TGTGCCAGCAGTACGGGGACAGGCCGTGGTAATGAAAAACTGTTTTTT. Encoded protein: CASSTGTGRGNEKLFF.

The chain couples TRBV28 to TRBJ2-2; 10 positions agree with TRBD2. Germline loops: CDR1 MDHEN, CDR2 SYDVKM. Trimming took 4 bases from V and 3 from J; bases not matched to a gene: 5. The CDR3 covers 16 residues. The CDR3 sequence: CASSSSGRAYTGELFF. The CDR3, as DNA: TGTGCCAGCAGTTCGAGCGGGAGGGCCTACACCGGGGAGCTGTTTTTT.

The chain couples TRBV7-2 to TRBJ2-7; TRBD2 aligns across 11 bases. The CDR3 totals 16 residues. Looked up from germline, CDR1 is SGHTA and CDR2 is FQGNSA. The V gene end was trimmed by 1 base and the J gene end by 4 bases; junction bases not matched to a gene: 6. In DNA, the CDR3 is TGTGCCAGCAGCTTAGTAAGTCTAGCGGGAGGATACGAGCAGTACTTC. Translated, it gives CASSLVSLAGGYEQYF.

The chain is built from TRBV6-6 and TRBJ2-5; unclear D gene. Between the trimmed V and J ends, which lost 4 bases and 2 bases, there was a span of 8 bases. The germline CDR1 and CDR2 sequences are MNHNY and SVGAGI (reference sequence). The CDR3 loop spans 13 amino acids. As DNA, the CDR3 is TGTGCCAGCAGTTTATCGAATCAAGAGACCCAGTACTTC. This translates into CASSLSNQETQYF.

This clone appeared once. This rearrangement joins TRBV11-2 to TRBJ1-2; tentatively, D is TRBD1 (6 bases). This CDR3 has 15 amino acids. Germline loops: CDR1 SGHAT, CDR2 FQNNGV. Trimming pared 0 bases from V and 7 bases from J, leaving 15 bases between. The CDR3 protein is CASSLDIQGRVGYTF. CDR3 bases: TGTGCCAGCAGCTTAGATATTCAGGGGAGAGTTGGCTACACCTTC.

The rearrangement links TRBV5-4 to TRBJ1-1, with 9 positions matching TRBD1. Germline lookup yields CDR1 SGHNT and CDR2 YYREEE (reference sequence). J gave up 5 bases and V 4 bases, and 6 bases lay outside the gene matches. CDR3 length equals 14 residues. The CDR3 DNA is TGTGCCAGCAGCCGAACAGGGGGCCGGACTGAAGCTTTCTTT. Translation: CASSRTGGRTEAFF.

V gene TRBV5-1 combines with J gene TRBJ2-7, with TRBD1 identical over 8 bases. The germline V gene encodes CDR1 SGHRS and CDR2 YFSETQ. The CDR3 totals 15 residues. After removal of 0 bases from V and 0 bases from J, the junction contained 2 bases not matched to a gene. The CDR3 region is CASSLGDRTSYEQYF. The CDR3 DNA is TGCGCCAGCAGCTTGGGGGACAGGACCTCCTACGAGCAGTACTTC.

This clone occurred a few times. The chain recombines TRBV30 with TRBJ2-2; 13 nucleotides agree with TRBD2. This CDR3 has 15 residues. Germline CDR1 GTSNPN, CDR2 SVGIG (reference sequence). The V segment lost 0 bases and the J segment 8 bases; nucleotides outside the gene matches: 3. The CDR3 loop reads CAWSVTSGRVGELFF. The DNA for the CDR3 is TGTGCCTGGAGTGTAACTAGCGGGAGGGTAGGGGAGCTGTTTTTT.

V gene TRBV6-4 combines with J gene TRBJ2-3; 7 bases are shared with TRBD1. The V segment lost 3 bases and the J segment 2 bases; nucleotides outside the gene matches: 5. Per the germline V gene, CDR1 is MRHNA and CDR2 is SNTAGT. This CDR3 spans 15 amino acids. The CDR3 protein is CASSEFGTATDTQYF. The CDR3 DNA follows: TGTGCCAGCAGTGAGTTCGGGACAGCCACAGATACGCAGTATTTT.

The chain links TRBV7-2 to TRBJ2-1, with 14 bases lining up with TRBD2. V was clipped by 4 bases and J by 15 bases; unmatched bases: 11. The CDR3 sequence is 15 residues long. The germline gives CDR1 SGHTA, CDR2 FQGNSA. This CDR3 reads CASSSVGLAGGPPFF. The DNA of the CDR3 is TGTGCCAGCAGCTCAGTAGGACTAGCGGGGGGCCCTCCGTTCTTC.

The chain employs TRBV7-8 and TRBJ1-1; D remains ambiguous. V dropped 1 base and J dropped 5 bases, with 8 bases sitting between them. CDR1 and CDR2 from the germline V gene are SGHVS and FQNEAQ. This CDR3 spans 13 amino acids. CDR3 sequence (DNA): TGTGCCAGCAGCTTAGTGTCGGAGACTGAAGCTTTCTTT. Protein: CASSLVSETEAFF.

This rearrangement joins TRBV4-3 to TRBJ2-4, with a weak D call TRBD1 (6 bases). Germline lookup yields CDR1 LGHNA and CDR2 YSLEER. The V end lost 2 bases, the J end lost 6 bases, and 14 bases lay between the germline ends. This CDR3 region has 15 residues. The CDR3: CASSQKTGWPNIQYF. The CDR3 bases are TGCGCCAGCAGCCAAAAAACAGGGTGGCCAAACATTCAGTACTTC.

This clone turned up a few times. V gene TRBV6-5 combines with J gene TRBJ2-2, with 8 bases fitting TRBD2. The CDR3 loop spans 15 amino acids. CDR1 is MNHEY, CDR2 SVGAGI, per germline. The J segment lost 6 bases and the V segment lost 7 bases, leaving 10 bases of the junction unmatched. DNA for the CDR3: TGTGCCAGCAAACCGGGACTAGGGGCTTCCGGGGAGCTGTTTTTT. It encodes CASKPGLGASGELFF.

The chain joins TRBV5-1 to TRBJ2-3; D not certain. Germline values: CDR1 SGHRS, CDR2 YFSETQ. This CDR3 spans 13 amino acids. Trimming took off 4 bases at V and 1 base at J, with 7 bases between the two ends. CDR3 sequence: CASSVTRTDTQYF. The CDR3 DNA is TGCGCCAGCAGCGTGACTCGCACAGATACGCAGTATTTT.

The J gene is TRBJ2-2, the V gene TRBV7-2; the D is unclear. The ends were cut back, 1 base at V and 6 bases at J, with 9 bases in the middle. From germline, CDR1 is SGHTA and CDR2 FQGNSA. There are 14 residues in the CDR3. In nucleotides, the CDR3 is TGTGCCAGCAGCTTAGTGCCGTGGGCCGGGGAGCTGTTTTTT. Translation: CASSLVPWAGELFF.

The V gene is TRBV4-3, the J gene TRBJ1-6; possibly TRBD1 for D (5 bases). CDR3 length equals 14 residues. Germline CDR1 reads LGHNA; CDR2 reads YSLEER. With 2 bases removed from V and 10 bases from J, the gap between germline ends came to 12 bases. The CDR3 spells CASSQLQVWSPLHF. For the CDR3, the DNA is TGCGCCAGCAGCCAATTACAGGTTTGGTCACCCCTCCACTTT.

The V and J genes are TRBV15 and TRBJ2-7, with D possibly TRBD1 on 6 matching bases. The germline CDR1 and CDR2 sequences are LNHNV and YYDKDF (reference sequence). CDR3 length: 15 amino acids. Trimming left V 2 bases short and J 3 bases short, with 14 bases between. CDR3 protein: CATSRSPQGDYEQYF. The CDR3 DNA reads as TGTGCCACCAGCAGAAGCCCACAGGGCGACTACGAGCAGTACTTC.

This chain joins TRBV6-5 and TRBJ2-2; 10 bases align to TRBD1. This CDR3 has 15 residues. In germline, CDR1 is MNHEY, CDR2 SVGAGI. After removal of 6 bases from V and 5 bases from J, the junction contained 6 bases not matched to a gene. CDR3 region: CASSRRTGGTGELFF. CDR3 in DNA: TGTGCCAGCAGCCGCCGGACAGGGGGGACCGGGGAGCTGTTTTTT.

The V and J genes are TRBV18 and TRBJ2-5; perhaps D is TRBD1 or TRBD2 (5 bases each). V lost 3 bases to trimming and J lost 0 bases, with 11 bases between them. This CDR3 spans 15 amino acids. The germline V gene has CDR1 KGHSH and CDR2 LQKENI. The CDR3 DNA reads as TGTGCCAGCTCACCGGGAAAGGGACACCAAGAGACCCAGTACTTC. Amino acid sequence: CASSPGKGHQETQYF.